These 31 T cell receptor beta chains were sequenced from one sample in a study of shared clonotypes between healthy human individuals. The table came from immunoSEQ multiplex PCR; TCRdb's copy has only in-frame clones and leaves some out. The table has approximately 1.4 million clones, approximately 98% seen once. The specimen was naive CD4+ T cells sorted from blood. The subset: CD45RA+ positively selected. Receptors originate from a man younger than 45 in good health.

In DNA, the CDR3 is TGTGCCAGCAGCTTCTTCAGTGGGATAGCGAACACCGGGGAGCTGTTTTTT. The encoded protein is CASSFFSGIANTGELFF. This sequence joins TRBV7-6 and TRBJ2-2, with no clear D. The CDR3 has 17 residues. Looked up from germline, CDR1 is SGHVS and CDR2 is FNYEAQ. Trimming took 3 bases from V and 0 from J, leaving 14 bases between them.

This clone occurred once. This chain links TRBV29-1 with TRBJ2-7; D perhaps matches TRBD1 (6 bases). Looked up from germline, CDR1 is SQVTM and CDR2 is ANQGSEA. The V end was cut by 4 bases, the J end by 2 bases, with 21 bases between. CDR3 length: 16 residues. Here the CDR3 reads CSVAVLPQGGTYEQYF. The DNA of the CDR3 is TGCAGCGTTGCTGTCCTTCCACAGGGTGGGACCTACGAGCAGTACTTC.

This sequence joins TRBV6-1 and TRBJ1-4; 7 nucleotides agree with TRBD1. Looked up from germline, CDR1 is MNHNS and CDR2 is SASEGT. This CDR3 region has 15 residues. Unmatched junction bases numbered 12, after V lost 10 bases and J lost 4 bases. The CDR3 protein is CAIRGTGEFNEKLFF. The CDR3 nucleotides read TGTGCCATACGGGGAACAGGGGAATTTAATGAAAAACTGTTTTTT.

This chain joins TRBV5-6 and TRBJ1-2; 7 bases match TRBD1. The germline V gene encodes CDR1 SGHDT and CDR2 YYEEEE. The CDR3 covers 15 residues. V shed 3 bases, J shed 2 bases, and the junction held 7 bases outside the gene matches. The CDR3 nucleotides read TGTGCCAGCAGCTGGGCCGACAGGGCGAACTATGGCTACACCTTC. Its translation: CASSWADRANYGYTF.

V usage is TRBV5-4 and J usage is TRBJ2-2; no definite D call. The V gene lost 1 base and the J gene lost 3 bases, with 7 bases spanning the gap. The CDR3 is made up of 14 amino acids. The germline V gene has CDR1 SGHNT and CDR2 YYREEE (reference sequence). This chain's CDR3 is CASSLQEYTGELFF. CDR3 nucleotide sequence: TGTGCCAGCAGCTTGCAGGAATACACCGGGGAGCTGTTTTTT.

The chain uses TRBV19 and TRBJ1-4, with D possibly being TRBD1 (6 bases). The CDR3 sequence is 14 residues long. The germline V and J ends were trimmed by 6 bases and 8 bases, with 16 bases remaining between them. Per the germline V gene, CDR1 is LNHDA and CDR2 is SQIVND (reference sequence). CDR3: CASRRNRVGEKLFF. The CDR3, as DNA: TGTGCCAGTAGGAGAAACAGGGTCGGCGAAAAACTGTTTTTT.

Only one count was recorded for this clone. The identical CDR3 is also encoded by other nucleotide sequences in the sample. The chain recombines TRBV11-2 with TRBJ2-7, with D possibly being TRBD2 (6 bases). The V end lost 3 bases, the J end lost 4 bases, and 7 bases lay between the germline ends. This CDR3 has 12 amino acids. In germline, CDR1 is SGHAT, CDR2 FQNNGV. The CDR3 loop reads CASSLEGYEQYF. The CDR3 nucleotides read TGTGCCAGCAGCTTGGAGGGTTACGAGCAGTACTTC.

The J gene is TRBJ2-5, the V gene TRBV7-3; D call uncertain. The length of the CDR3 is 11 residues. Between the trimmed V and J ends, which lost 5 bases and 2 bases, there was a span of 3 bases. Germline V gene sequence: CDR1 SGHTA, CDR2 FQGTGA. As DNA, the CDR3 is TGTGCCAGCAGCCATCAAGAGACCCAGTACTTC. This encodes CASSHQETQYF.

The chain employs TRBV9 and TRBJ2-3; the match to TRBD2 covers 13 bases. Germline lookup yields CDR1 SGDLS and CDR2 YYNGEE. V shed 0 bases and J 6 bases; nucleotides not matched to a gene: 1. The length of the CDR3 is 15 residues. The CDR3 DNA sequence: TGTGCCAGCAGCGTAGGGACTAGCGGGAGCGATACGCAGTATTTT. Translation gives CASSVGTSGSDTQYF.

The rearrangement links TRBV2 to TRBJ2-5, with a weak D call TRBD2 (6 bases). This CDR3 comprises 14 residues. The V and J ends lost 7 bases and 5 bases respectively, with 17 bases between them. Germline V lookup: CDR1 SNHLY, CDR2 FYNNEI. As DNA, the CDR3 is TGTGCCAGCAATATCCCTGGCGGAGGGGAGACCCAGTACTTC. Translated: CASNIPGGGETQYF.

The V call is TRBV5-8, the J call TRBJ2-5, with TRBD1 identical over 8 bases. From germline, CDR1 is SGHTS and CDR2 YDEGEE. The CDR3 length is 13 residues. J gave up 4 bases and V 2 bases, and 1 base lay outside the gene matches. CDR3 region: CASSFGQGETQYF. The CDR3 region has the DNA TGTGCCAGCAGCTTCGGACAGGGAGAGACCCAGTACTTC.

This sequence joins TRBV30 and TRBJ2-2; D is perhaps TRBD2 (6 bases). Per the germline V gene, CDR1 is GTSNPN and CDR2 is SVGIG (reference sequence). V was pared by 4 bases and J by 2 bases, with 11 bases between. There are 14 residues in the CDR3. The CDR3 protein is CAWKGTLNTGELFF. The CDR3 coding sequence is TGTGCCTGGAAAGGGACTTTAAACACCGGGGAGCTGTTTTTT.

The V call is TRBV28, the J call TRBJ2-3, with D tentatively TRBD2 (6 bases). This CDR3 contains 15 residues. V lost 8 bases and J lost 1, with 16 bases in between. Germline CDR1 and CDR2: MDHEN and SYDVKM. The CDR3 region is CASSLRGFGTDTQYF. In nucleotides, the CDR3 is TGTGCCAGCTCCCTCCGGGGGTTCGGCACAGATACGCAGTATTTT.

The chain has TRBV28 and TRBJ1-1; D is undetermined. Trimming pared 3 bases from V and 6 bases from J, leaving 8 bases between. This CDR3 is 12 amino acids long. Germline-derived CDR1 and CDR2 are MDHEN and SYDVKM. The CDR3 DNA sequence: TGTGCCAGCAGTTTGAATCCCGCTGAAGCTTTCTTT. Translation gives CASSLNPAEAFF.

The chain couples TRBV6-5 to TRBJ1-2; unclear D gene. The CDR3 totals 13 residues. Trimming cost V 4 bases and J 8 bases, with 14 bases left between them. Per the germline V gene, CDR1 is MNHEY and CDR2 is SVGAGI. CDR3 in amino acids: CASSLAGVNGYTF. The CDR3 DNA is TGTGCCAGCAGTTTAGCCGGGGTGAACGGCTACACCTTC.

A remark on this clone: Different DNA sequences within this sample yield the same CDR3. This CDR3 is CASSLGTSGYNEQFF. CDR3 DNA sequence: TGTGCCAGCAGCCTCGGGACTAGCGGATACAATGAGCAGTTCTTC. The rearrangement uses TRBV5-8 and TRBJ2-1; 11 nucleotides line up with TRBD2. V shed 4 bases, J shed 4 bases, and the junction held 4 bases outside the gene matches. The V gene's germline CDR1 is SGHTS and CDR2 YDEGEE. The CDR3 runs to 15 residues. The whole variable domain, remainder taken from reference TRBV5-8 and TRBJ2-1, is EAGVTQSPTHLIKTRGQQATLRCSPISGHTSVYWYQQALGLGLQFLLWYDEGEERNRGNFPPRFSGRQFPNYSSELNVNALELEDSALYLCASSLGTSGYNEQFFGPGTRLTVL.

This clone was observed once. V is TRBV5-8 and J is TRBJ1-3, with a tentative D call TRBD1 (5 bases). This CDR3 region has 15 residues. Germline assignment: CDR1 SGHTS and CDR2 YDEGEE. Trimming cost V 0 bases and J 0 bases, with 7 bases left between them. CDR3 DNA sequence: TGTGCCAGCAGCTTGGGACAGAACTCTGGAAACACCATATATTTT. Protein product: CASSLGQNSGNTIYF.

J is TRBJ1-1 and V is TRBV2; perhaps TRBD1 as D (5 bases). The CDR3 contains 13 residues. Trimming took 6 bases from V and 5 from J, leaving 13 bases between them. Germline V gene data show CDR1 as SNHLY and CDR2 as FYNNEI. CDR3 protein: CASRGGGRTEAFF. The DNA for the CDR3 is TGTGCCAGCAGGGGGGGTGGCCGGACTGAAGCTTTCTTT.

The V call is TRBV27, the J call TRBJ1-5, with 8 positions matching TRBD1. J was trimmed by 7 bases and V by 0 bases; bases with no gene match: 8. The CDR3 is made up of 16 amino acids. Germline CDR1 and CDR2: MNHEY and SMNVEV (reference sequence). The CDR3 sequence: CASSLSVDREYQPQHF. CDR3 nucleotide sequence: TGTGCCAGCAGTTTATCAGTGGACAGGGAGTACCAGCCCCAGCATTTT.

The DNA of the CDR3 is TGTGCCAGCAGTTACCTAAGCGGGAGGGAGCAGTTCTTC. Encoded protein: CASSYLSGREQFF. This chain links TRBV6-5 with TRBJ2-1; TRBD2 agrees at 9 bases. J gave up 10 bases and V 2 bases, and 3 bases lay outside the gene matches. The CDR3 extends over 13 amino acids. Germline V lookup: CDR1 MNHEY, CDR2 SVGAGI.

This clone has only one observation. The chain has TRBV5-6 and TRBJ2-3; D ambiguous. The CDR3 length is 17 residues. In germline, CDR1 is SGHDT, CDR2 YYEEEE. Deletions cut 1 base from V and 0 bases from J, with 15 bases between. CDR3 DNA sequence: TGTGCCAGCAGCTTGACGCGAGTGGTTTCTAGCACAGATACGCAGTATTTT. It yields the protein CASSLTRVVSSTDTQYF.

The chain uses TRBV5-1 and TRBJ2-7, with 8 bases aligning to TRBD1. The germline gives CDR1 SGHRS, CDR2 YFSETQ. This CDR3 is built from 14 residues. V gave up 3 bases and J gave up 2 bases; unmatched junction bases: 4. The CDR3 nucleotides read TGCGCCAGCAGCTACCTGACAGGGGCCTACGAGCAGTACTTC. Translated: CASSYLTGAYEQYF. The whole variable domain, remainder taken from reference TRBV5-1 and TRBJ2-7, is KAGVTQTPRYLIKTRGQQVTLSCSPISGHRSVSWYQQTPGQGLQFLFEYFSETQRNKGNFPGRFSGRQFSNSRSEMNVSTLELGDSALYLCASSYLTGAYEQYFGPGTRLTVT.

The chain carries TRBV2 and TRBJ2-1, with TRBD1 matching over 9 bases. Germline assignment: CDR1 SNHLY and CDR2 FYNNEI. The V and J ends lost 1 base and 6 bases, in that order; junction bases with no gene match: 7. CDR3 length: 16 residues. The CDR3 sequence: CASSEENRGLGNEQFF. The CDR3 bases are TGTGCCAGCAGTGAAGAAAACAGGGGGCTCGGCAATGAGCAGTTCTTC.

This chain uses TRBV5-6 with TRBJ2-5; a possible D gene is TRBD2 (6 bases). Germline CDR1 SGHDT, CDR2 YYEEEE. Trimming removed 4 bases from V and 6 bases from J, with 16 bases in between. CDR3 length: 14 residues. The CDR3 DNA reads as TGTGCCAGCAGCCCAGGCGGGGCCCGGCAGACCCAGTACTTC. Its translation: CASSPGGARQTQYF.

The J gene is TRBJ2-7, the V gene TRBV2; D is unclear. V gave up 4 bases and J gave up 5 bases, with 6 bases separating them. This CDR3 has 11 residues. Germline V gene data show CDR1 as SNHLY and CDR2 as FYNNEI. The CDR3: CASSVYHEQYF. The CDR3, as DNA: TGTGCCAGCAGTGTGTACCACGAGCAGTACTTC.

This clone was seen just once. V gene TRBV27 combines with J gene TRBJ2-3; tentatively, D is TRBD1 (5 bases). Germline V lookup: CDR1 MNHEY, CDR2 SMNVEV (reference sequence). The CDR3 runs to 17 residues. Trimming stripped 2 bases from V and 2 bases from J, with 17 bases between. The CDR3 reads CASSLQGVQLFTDTQYF. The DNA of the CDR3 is TGTGCCAGCAGTTTACAAGGGGTACAGCTATTCACAGATACGCAGTATTTT.

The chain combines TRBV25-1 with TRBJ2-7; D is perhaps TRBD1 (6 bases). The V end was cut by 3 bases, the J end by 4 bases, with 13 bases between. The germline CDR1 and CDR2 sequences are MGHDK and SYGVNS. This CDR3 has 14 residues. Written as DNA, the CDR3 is TGTGCCAGCAGTGAGGCAGGGGTCCAATACGAGCAGTACTTC. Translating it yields CASSEAGVQYEQYF.

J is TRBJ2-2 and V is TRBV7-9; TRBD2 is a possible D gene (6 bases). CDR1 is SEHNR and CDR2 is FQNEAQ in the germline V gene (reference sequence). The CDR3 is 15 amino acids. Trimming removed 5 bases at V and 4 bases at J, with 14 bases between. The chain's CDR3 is CASSAGGPSTGELFF. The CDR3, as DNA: TGTGCCAGCAGCGCAGGAGGGCCTAGCACCGGGGAGCTGTTTTTT.

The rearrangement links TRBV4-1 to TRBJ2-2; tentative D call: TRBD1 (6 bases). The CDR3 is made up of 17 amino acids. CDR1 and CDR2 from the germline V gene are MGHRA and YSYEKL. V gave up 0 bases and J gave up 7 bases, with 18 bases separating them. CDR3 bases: TGCGCCAGCAGCCAAGAGCGGACAGCATTGGTAATCGGGGAGCTGTTTTTT. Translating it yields CASSQERTALVIGELFF.

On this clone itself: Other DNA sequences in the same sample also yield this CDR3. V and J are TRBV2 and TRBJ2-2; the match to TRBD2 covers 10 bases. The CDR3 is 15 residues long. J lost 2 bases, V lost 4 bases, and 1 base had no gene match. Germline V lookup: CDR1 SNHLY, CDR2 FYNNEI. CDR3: CASSVAGGNTGELFF. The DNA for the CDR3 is TGTGCCAGCAGTGTAGCGGGAGGAAACACCGGGGAGCTGTTTTTT.

CDR3 bases: TGTGCCAGCAGTTTATCGTCCTGGCGTCAGGGACAGGGCGGTGGCTACACCTTC. Its protein is CASSLSSWRQGQGGGYTF. The rearrangement joins TRBV27 to TRBJ1-2; 9 bases fit TRBD1. The CDR3 contains 18 residues. V was pared by 0 bases and J by 7 bases, with 15 bases of the junction left unmatched. CDR1 MNHEY and CDR2 SMNVEV come from the germline V gene (reference sequence).